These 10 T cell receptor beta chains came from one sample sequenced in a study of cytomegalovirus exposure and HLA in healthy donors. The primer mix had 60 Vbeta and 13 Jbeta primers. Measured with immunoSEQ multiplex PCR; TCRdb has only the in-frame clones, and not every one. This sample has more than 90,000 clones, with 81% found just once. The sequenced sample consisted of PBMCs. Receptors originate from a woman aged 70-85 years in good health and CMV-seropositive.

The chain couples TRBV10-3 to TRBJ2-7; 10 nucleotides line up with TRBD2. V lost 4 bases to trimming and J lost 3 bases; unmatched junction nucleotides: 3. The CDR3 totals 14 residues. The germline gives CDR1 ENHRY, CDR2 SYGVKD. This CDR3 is CAISASSGSYEQYF. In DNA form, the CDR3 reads TGTGCCATCAGTGCCTCTAGCGGGAGCTACGAGCAGTACTTC.

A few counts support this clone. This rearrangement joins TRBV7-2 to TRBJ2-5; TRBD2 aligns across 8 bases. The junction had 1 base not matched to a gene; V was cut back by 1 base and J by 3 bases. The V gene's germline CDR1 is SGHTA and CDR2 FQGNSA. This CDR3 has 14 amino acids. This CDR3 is CASSLGGGKETQYF. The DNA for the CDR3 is TGTGCCAGCAGCTTAGGCGGGGGGAAAGAGACCCAGTACTTC.

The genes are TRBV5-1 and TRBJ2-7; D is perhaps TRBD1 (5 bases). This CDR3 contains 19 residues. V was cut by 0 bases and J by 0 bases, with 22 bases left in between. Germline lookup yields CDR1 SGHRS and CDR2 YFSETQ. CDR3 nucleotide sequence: TGCGCCAGCAGCTTGGGGCCAGGGTCCGGTGCTTCGAGCTCCTACGAGCAGTACTTC. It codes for CASSLGPGSGASSSYEQYF.

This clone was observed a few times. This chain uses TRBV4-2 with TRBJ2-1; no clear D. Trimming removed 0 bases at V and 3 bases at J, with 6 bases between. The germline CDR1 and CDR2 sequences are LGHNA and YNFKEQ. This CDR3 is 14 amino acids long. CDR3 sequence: CASSQDLSYNEQFF. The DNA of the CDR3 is TGTGCCAGCAGCCAAGATCTCAGCTACAATGAGCAGTTCTTC.

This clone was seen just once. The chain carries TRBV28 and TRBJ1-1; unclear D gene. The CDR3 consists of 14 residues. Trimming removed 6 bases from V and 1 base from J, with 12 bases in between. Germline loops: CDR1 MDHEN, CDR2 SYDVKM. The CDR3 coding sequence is TGTGCCAGCAGCCGGGGTGGCACGAACACTGAAGCTTTCTTT. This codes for CASSRGGTNTEAFF. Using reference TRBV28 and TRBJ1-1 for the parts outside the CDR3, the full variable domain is DVKVTQSSRYLVKRTGEKVFLECVQDMDHENMFWYRQDPGLGLRLIYFSYDVKMKEKGDIPEGYSVSREKKERFSLILESASTNQTSMYLCASSRGGTNTEAFFGQGTRLTVV.

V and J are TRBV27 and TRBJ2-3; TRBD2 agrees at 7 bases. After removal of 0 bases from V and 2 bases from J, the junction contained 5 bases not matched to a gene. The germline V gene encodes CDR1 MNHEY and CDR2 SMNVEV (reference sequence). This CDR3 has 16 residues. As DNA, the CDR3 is TGTGCCAGCAGTTTATCGGGCCTAGCGGACACAGATACGCAGTATTTT. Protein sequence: CASSLSGLADTDTQYF.

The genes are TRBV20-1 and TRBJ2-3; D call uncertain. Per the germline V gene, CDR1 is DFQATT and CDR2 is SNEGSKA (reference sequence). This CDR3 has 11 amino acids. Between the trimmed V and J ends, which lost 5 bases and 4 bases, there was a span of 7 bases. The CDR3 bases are TGCAGTGCTTTTCTAGCAGATACGCAGTATTTT. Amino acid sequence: CSAFLADTQYF.

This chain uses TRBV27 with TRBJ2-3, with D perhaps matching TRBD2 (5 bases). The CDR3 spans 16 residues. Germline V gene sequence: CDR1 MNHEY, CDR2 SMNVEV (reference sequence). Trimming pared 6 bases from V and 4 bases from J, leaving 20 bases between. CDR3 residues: CASSRDSAGAPDTQYF. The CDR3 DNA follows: TGTGCCAGCAGCCGAGATTCGGCGGGTGCGCCAGATACGCAGTATTTT.

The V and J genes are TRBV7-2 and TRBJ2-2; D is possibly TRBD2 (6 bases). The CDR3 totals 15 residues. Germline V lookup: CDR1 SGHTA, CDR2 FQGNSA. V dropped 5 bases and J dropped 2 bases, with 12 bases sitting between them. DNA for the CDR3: TGTGCCAGCAGCCCCCGTAGCGGTAACACCGGGGAGCTGTTTTTT. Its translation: CASSPRSGNTGELFF.

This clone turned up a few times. The CDR3 DNA reads as TGTGCCAGCACCCTCGCCGGGACAGGGTCCGAGCAGTACTTC. This codes for CASTLAGTGSEQYF. This chain joins TRBV6-5 and TRBJ2-5, with TRBD1 matching over 9 bases. TRBJ2-7 explains the end of the DNA better; the J call may be wrong. Germline V gene sequence: CDR1 MNHEY, CDR2 SVGAGI. The CDR3 contains 14 residues.